Below, 25 T cell receptor beta chains from the same sample are listed, as sequenced in a study of T cell responses to AZD1222 COVID-19 vaccine. Libraries were prepared by immunoSEQ multiplex PCR; TCRdb keeps only in-frame clonotypes and omits some of them. The sample has about 180,000 clones; 87% are singletons. The sequencing here drew on peripheral blood, taken on day 0 of AZD1222 vaccination. All receptors come from an adult in good health.

This rearrangement joins TRBV10-3 to TRBJ2-7, with 10 bases aligning to TRBD1. This CDR3 is 18 amino acids long. J was trimmed by 4 bases and V by 0 bases; bases with no gene match: 12. Germline lookup yields CDR1 ENHRY and CDR2 SYGVKD. The CDR3 DNA reads TGTGCCATCAGTGAGTCGAATCGTCGGACAGGGGGAGTGTACGAGCAGTACTTC. Its protein is CAISESNRRTGGVYEQYF.

The J gene is TRBJ2-4, the V gene TRBV6-6; D remains ambiguous. CDR1 is MNHNY and CDR2 is SVGAGI in the germline V gene (reference sequence). V gave up 5 bases and J gave up 1 base, with 18 bases separating them. The CDR3 runs 17 residues. The CDR3 nucleotides read TGTGCCAGCAGTCCCGTGGGGTTGGCGGTGGCCAAAAACATTCAGTACTTC. This translates into CASSPVGLAVAKNIQYF.

The chain is built from TRBV6-5 and TRBJ2-2; D uncertain. Deletions cut 6 bases from V and 2 bases from J, with 13 bases between. The CDR3 sequence is 15 residues long. Germline assignment: CDR1 MNHEY and CDR2 SVGAGI. The CDR3 DNA is TGTGCCAGCAGCTCTCCGGGCCGAAACACCGGGGAGCTGTTTTTT. Translated: CASSSPGRNTGELFF.

The chain links TRBV2 to TRBJ2-7; 11 bases agree with TRBD2. V was pared by 5 bases and J by 0 bases, with 3 bases of the junction left unmatched. The germline V gene encodes CDR1 SNHLY and CDR2 FYNNEI. The CDR3 length is 15 residues. The CDR3 protein is CASSLAGGSSYEQYF. Written as DNA, the CDR3 is TGTGCCAGCAGTTTAGCGGGAGGGAGCTCCTACGAGCAGTACTTC.

The CDR3 loop is CASKTGGSVNEQFF. CDR3 bases: TGCGCCAGCAAGACAGGGGGTTCGGTCAATGAGCAGTTCTTC. The chain carries TRBV10-2 and TRBJ2-1; 9 positions agree with TRBD1. The V gene's germline CDR1 is WSHSY and CDR2 SAAADI. The length of the CDR3 is 14 residues. With 7 bases clipped from V and 6 bases from J, the junction kept 7 bases outside the gene matches.

The chain employs TRBV5-1 and TRBJ2-7, with 8 bases aligning to TRBD2. The germline CDR1 and CDR2 sequences are SGHRS and YFSETQ. The ends lost 0 bases at V and 3 bases at J; junction bases unmatched: 5. The CDR3 totals 15 residues. CDR3 DNA sequence: TGCGCCAGCAGCTTGGGAGGGACTAGTGGCTACGAGCAGTACTTC. Its protein product is CASSLGGTSGYEQYF.

V is TRBV6-5 and J is TRBJ1-2; no clear D. The V end was cut by 7 bases, the J end by 0 bases, with 12 bases between. Germline CDR1 reads MNHEY; CDR2 reads SVGAGI. This CDR3 region has 14 residues. CDR3 region: CASTNPGPNYGYTF. The CDR3 coding sequence is TGTGCCAGCACCAACCCCGGACCTAACTATGGCTACACCTTC.

This clone was picked up a small number of times. The chain carries TRBV27 and TRBJ1-2; no clear D gene. This CDR3 comprises 12 residues. CDR1 and CDR2 (germline): MNHEY, SMNVEV (reference sequence). Trimming cost V 5 bases and J 4 bases, with 8 bases left between them. For the CDR3, the DNA is TGTGCCAGCAGTCCCACGGGCTATGGCTACACCTTC. Protein: CASSPTGYGYTF.

The rearrangement uses TRBV27 and TRBJ1-2; tentatively, D is TRBD1 (5 bases). The CDR3 covers 15 residues. The V and J ends lost 8 bases and 2 bases respectively, with 18 bases between them. CDR1 and CDR2 from the germline V gene are MNHEY and SMNVEV (reference sequence). The chain's CDR3 is CASAFWGRRNYGYTF. The CDR3 nucleotides read TGTGCCAGCGCCTTTTGGGGCCGGCGGAACTATGGCTACACCTTC.

The CDR3 loop reads CASSLGAGAGETQYF. CDR3 bases: TGTGCCAGCAGCTTAGGCGCAGGGGCAGGAGAGACCCAGTACTTC. J is TRBJ2-5 and V is TRBV7-8; D may be TRBD1 (6 bases). Germline lookup yields CDR1 SGHVS and CDR2 FQNEAQ. V gave up 1 base and J gave up 4 bases, with 13 bases separating them. The length of the CDR3 is 15 residues.

CDR3 residues: CASSGGLVKSTDTQYF. CDR3 in DNA: TGCGCCAGCAGCGGGGGACTAGTTAAGAGCACAGATACGCAGTATTTT. This rearrangement joins TRBV5-1 to TRBJ2-3; 8 nucleotides match TRBD2. The trim removed 4 bases at V and 0 bases at J, leaving 7 bases unmatched. In germline, CDR1 is SGHRS, CDR2 YFSETQ. The CDR3 extends over 16 amino acids.

The chain uses TRBV4-1 and TRBJ2-7, with 9 nucleotides matching TRBD1. Germline values: CDR1 MGHRA, CDR2 YSYEKL. The V gene end was trimmed by 1 base and the J gene end by 2 bases; junction bases not matched to a gene: 6. The CDR3 is made up of 16 amino acids. The CDR3 region is CASSQGATGGTYEQYF. The CDR3 DNA follows: TGCGCCAGCAGCCAAGGTGCGACAGGGGGGACCTACGAGCAGTACTTC.

This sequence joins TRBV13 and TRBJ1-2, with 12 bases identical to TRBD1. Germline loops: CDR1 PRHDT, CDR2 FYEKMQ (reference sequence). This CDR3 has 15 residues. V trimming: 3 bases; J trimming: 4 bases; junction bases outside the gene matches: 3. The CDR3 DNA reads TGTGCCAGCAGCTTGGGGACAGGGGGCGTCTATGGCTACACCTTC. It codes for CASSLGTGGVYGYTF.

V usage is TRBV12-3 or TRBV12-4 and J usage is TRBJ1-6; D is unresolved. The V gene lost 3 bases and the J gene lost 7 bases, with 7 bases spanning the gap. The CDR3 has 13 residues. Here the CDR3 DNA reads TGTGCCAGCAGTTTTGGATCAAATTCACCCCTCCACTTT. It codes for CASSFGSNSPLHF.

This rearrangement joins TRBV4-1 to TRBJ1-2; the match to TRBD1 covers 11 bases. This CDR3 contains 15 residues. Germline V gives CDR1 MGHRA, CDR2 YSYEKL. V gave up 4 bases and J gave up 1 base; unmatched junction bases: 2. Here the CDR3 reads CASSRGTGGNYGYTF. CDR3 in DNA: TGCGCCAGCAGCCGCGGGACAGGGGGTAACTATGGCTACACCTTC.

The chain recombines TRBV3-1 (or the pseudogene TRBV3-2) with TRBJ2-7; D remains unclear. The CDR3 is 13 residues long. The V gene lost 3 bases and the J gene lost 7 bases, with 13 bases spanning the gap. The germline V gene encodes CDR1 LGHDT and CDR2 YNNKEL (reference sequence). As DNA, the CDR3 is TGTGCCAGCAGCCAGGGCTACAGAAGGGAGCAGTACTTC. As protein: CASSQGYRREQYF.

Here the CDR3 reads CASSQSVRRTGFNEQFF. The CDR3 DNA reads TGTGCCAGCAGCCAAAGCGTCAGGCGGACGGGTTTCAATGAGCAGTTCTTC. The V gene is TRBV14, the J gene TRBJ2-1, with D unresolved. There are 17 residues in the CDR3. Between the trimmed V and J ends, which lost 2 bases and 6 bases, there was a span of 20 bases. Germline values: CDR1 SGHDN, CDR2 FVKESK.

The rearrangement links TRBV27 to TRBJ2-7; the match to TRBD2 covers 11 bases. Unmatched junction bases numbered 3, after V lost 3 bases and J lost 5 bases. The CDR3 extends over 14 amino acids. Germline values: CDR1 MNHEY, CDR2 SMNVEV (reference sequence). The CDR3: CASSFGTSGNEQYF. The CDR3 nucleotides read TGTGCCAGCAGTTTTGGGACTAGCGGCAACGAGCAGTACTTC.

V is TRBV14 and J is TRBJ2-7, with a weak D call TRBD2 (6 bases). CDR3 length equals 15 residues. Germline V gene sequence: CDR1 SGHDN, CDR2 FVKESK. Deletions cut 0 bases from V and 4 bases from J, with 13 bases between. The CDR3 spells CASSQERGVQYEQYF. The CDR3 DNA follows: TGTGCCAGCAGCCAAGAGCGGGGAGTGCAGTACGAGCAGTACTTC.

The rearrangement joins TRBV19 to TRBJ1-2; D unclear. The CDR3 length is 13 residues. V lost 2 bases to trimming and J lost 5 bases, with 9 bases between them. Germline V lookup: CDR1 LNHDA, CDR2 SQIVND (reference sequence). The CDR3 protein is CASSIKGEYGYTF. The CDR3 bases are TGTGCCAGTAGTATAAAAGGAGAATATGGCTACACCTTC. The variable domain in full, with the rest retrieved from reference TRBV19 and TRBJ1-2, is DGGITQSPKYLFRKEGQNVTLSCEQNLNHDAMYWYRQDPGQGLRLIYYSQIVNDFQKGDIAEGYSVSREKKESFPLTVTSAQKNPTAFYLCASSIKGEYGYTFGSGTRLTVV.

CDR3: CASSPSVTLTGYTF. In DNA, the CDR3 is TGTGCCAGCAGTCCTTCCGTAACACTCACCGGCTACACCTTC. The chain couples TRBV2 to TRBJ1-2; no definite D call. Germline V lookup: CDR1 SNHLY, CDR2 FYNNEI. V was shortened by 5 bases and J by 8 bases, with 18 bases between the two germline ends. This CDR3 comprises 14 residues.

In regard to this clone: The sample has other DNA sequences that encode this CDR3 too. The gene calls are TRBV9 and TRBJ1-1; D gene unclear. Per the germline V gene, CDR1 is SGDLS and CDR2 is YYNGEE. The CDR3 spans 13 residues. The V end lost 2 bases, the J end lost 1 base, and 6 bases lay between the germline ends. CDR3 sequence: CASSVGSNTEAFF. The DNA for the CDR3 is TGTGCCAGCAGCGTCGGTTCGAACACTGAAGCTTTCTTT.

V usage is TRBV6-6 and J usage is TRBJ1-1, with TRBD1 identical over 8 bases. V lost 4 bases to trimming and J lost 0 bases; unmatched junction nucleotides: 4. Germline CDR1 is MNHNY and CDR2 is SVGAGI (reference sequence). This CDR3 contains 15 residues. The CDR3 is CASSFHRGMNTEAFF. DNA for the CDR3: TGTGCCAGCAGTTTTCACAGGGGGATGAACACTGAAGCTTTCTTT.

The chain joins TRBV5-5 to TRBJ1-6; D may be TRBD1 (5 bases). The germline V gene encodes CDR1 SGHKS and CDR2 YYEKEE (reference sequence). CDR3 size: 15 residues. Trimming shortened V by 3 bases and J by 7 bases, and 14 bases separated the two germline ends. CDR3 nucleotides: TGTGCCAGCAGCTCGGCCGGGGCAGTAAATTCACCCCTCCACTTT. Protein sequence: CASSSAGAVNSPLHF.

This chain joins TRBV10-3 and TRBJ2-2; perhaps TRBD1 as D (5 bases). V was trimmed by 7 bases and J by 3 bases, leaving 12 bases between them. The CDR3 contains 14 residues. CDR1 is ENHRY and CDR2 is SYGVKD in the germline V gene. Written as DNA, the CDR3 is TGTGCCATCATGAAAGGGGTAGACACCGGGGAGCTGTTTTTT. Its protein product is CAIMKGVDTGELFF.